This entry lists 8 T cell receptor beta chains sequenced from one sample in a study of identical twins. TCRdb reanalysed the 5' RACE reads using MiXCR and keeps one entry per CDR3 protein. This table holds around 370,000 distinct CDR3 sequences, around 9.7% found once. Sequences were obtained from naive T cells sorted from blood. Every receptor here comes from a woman aged 50 to 60 in good health.

This chain uses TRBV11-2 with TRBJ2-7, with D possibly being TRBD1 or TRBD2 (5 bases each). This CDR3 is 12 amino acids long. Germline V gene sequence: CDR1 SGHAT, CDR2 FQNNGV. The CDR3 here is CASSSGTYEKYV. The CDR3, as DNA: TGTGCCAGCAGCTCCGGGACCTACGAGAAGTACGTC.

This clonotype was found a few times. J is TRBJ2-5 and V is TRBV11-2; 7 nucleotides agree with TRBD1. CDR1 SGHAT and CDR2 FQNNGV come from the germline V gene. J lost 4 bases, V lost 5 bases, and 10 bases had no gene match. The CDR3 runs 15 residues. Written as DNA, the CDR3 is TGTGCCAGCAGCCAAGTTAGGGGGCGCGGAGAGACCCAGTACTTC. Translated, it gives CASSQVRGRGETQYF.

The rearrangement joins TRBV5-4 to TRBJ2-2; 11 bases are a match to TRBD2. The CDR3 has 15 residues. In germline, CDR1 is SGHNT, CDR2 YYREEE (reference sequence). V trimming: 4 bases; J trimming: 5 bases; junction bases outside the gene matches: 4. CDR3 in amino acids: CASSKLAGETGELFF. The CDR3 nucleotides read TGTGCCAGCAGCAAACTAGCGGGAGAGACCGGGGAGCTGTTTTTT.

This clonotype was recorded at least ten times. V usage is TRBV29-1 and J usage is TRBJ2-7, with D maybe TRBD1 (5 bases). Deletions cut 6 bases from V and 4 bases from J, with 16 bases between. The CDR3 runs to 13 residues. Germline-derived CDR1 and CDR2 are SQVTM and ANQGSEA. CDR3 sequence: CSVEQAVPYEQYF. The CDR3 DNA reads TGCAGCGTGGAACAGGCCGTCCCTTACGAGCAGTACTTC.

This clonotype was counted many times. The V and J genes are TRBV4-1 and TRBJ2-3; D gene ambiguous. CDR3 size: 14 residues. Trimming took off 1 base at V and 4 bases at J, with 9 bases between the two ends. Germline V CDR1 and CDR2: MGHRA, YSYEKL. The CDR3 region has the DNA TGCGCCAGCAGCCAAGCGTCCGGGCCAGATACGCAGTATTTT. Translated: CASSQASGPDTQYF.

CDR3 sequence (DNA): TGTGCCAGCAGCCAGGAAGCCGGGGCCTCTGGAAACACCATATATTTT. Protein: CASSQEAGASGNTIYF. The rearrangement joins TRBV7-6 to TRBJ1-3; TRBD1 might be the D (5 bases). The V gene's germline CDR1 is SGHVS and CDR2 FNYEAQ. V was pared by 5 bases and J by 0 bases, with 14 bases between. The CDR3 sequence is 16 residues long. The full variable domain, completed using reference TRBV7-6 and TRBJ1-3, is GAGVSQSPRYKVTKRGQDVALRCDPISGHVSLYWYRQALGQGPEFLTYFNYEAQQDKSGLPNDRFSAERPEGSISTLTIQRTEQRDSAMYRCASSQEAGASGNTIYFGEGSWLTVV.

This clonotype was counted at least ten times. V usage is TRBV12-3 or TRBV12-4 and J usage is TRBJ2-1, with 7 bases aligning to TRBD2. CDR3 length equals 13 residues. The V segment lost 2 bases and the J segment 7 bases; nucleotides outside the gene matches: 2. The CDR3 reads CASSLFSGNEQFF. CDR3 DNA sequence: TGTGCCAGCAGTTTATTTAGCGGGAATGAGCAGTTCTTC.

The V call is TRBV3-1, the J call TRBJ1-1, with D possibly TRBD1 on 6 matching bases. Trimming pared 5 bases from V and 1 base from J, leaving 14 bases between. CDR3 length: 15 amino acids. Per germline, CDR1 LGHDT and CDR2 YNNKEL (reference sequence). In nucleotides, the CDR3 is TGTGCCAGCAGCGCCATGGCGACAGGGAACACTGAAGCTTTCTTT. Translation: CASSAMATGNTEAFF. Full variable domain (missing parts from reference TRBV3-1 and TRBJ1-1): DTAVSQTPKYLVTQMGNDKSIKCEQNLGHDTMYWYKQDSKKFLKIMFSYNNKELIINETVPNRFSPKSPDKAHLNLHINSLELGDSAVYFCASSAMATGNTEAFFGQGTRLTVV.